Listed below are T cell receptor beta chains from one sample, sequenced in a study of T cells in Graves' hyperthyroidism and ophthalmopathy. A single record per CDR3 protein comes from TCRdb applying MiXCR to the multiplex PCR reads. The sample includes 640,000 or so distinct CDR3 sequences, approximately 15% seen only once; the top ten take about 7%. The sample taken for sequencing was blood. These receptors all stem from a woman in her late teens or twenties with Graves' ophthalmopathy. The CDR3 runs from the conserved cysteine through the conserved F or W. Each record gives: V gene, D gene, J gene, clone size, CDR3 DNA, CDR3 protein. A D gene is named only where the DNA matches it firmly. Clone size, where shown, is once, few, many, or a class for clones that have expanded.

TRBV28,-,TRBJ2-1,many,TGTGCCAGCAGCCCACCTGGGACGGCCCCTCGGGGGCAGTTCTTC,CASSPPGTAPRGQFF
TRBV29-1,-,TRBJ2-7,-,TGCAGCGTTGAAAGCCAGGGCTCATCCTACGAGCAGTACTTC,CSVESQGSSYEQYF
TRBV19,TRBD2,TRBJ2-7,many,TGTGCCAGTAGTATTGTTGAGCGGGAGGGCCGTTACGAGCAGTACTTC,CASSIVEREGRYEQYF
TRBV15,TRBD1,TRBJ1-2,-,TGTGCCACCAGCGAGACAGGGGCAGACCTCTATGGCTACACCTTC,CATSETGADLYGYTF
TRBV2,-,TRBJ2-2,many,TGTGCCAGCGCTACAGGACTCGCGAACACCGGGGAGCTGTTTTTT,CASATGLANTGELFF
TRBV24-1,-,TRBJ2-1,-,TGTGCCACCAGCTGGGGCAGCTCCTACAATGAGCAGTTCTTC,CATSWGSSYNEQFF
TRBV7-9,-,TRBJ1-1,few,TGTGCCAGCAGCCTACCGAGTATGAACACTGAAGCTTTCTTT,CASSLPSMNTEAFF
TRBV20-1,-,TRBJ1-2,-,TGCAGTGCTTGCCGGGATCCGCTCGGCTACACCTTC,CSACRDPLGYTF
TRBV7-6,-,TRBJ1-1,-,TGTGCCAGCAGCCCCCGACAGGTCTTGAACACTGAAGCTTTCTTT,CASSPRQVLNTEAFF
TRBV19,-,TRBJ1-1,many,TGTGCCACAAAGAAGACAGGCCAGGGGAACACTGAAGCTTTCTTT,CATKKTGQGNTEAFF
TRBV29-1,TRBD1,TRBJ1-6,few,TGCAGCGTCGGGGACAGGGGAGATTCACCCCTCCACTTT,CSVGDRGDSPLHF
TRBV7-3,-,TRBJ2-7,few,TGTGCCAGCAGCGTTAACAGGGAACACGAGCAGTACTTC,CASSVNREHEQYF
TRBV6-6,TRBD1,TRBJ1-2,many,TGTGCCAGCAGTTACTCCGGGACAGGTCCTGTCTATGGCTACACCTTC,CASSYSGTGPVYGYTF
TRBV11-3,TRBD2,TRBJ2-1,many,TGTGCCAGCAGCTTTGGCACTAGCGAAAACAATGAGCAGTTCTTC,CASSFGTSENNEQFF
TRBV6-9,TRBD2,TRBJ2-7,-,TGTGCCAGCAGTTCGGCCGGACCCGCTAGCGGGCCGTCCTACGAGCAGTACTTC,CASSSAGPASGPSYEQYF
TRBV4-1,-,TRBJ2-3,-,TGCGCCAGCAGCCAAGTCGGGAGGGGGCGCGTGACAGATACGCAGTATTTT,CASSQVGRGRVTDTQYF
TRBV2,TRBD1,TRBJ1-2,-,TGTGCCAGCCCCGGGACAGGGGGTCGGAGCTATGGCTACACCTTC,CASPGTGGRSYGYTF
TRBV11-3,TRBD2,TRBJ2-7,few,TGTGCCAGCAGCTTAGGGGGGACTAACTGGATCTACGAGCAGTACTTC,CASSLGGTNWIYEQYF
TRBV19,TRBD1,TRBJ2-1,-,TGTGCCAGTAGCAACCCGGGACAGGGGAAGAATGAGCAGTTCTTC,CASSNPGQGKNEQFF
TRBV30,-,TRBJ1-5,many,TGTGCCTGGAGTGCGTTAACTAGCAATCAGCCCCAGCATTTT,CAWSALTSNQPQHF
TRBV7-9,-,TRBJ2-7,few,TGTGCCAGCAGCTTATCCGGGGACTCCTACGAGCAGTACTTC,CASSLSGDSYEQYF
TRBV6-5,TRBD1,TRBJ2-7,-,TGTGCCAGCAGTTACGGAGGGACAGGGGGCTTCTACGAGCAGTACTTC,CASSYGGTGGFYEQYF
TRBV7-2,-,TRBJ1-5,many,TGTGCCAGCAGCTTAACGTACCAACCTAATCAGCCCCAGCATTTT,CASSLTYQPNQPQHF
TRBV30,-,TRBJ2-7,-,TGTGCCTGGAAGGCGGGTCCCGTGAGGGAGCAGTACTTC,CAWKAGPVREQYF
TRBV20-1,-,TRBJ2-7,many,TGCAGTGCCTCTGGTGAAGAAGGGTACGAGCAGTACTTC,CSASGEEGYEQYF
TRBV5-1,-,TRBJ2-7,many,TGCGCCAGCAGCTTGGGGCAGAAGGAGAACGAGCAGTACTTC,CASSLGQKENEQYF
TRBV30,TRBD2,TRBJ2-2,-,TGTGCCTGGAATGTGGCGGGAGTGAACACCGGGGAGCTGTTTTTT,CAWNVAGVNTGELFF
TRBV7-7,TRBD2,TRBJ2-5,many,TGTGCTAGCAGCCAGGGACTAGCTACTCCAGCCGAGACCCAGTACTTC,CASSQGLATPAETQYF
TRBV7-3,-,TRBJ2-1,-,TGTGCCAGCAGCTCGAGTTACAGGGTCTCCTACAATGAGCAGTTCTTC,CASSSSYRVSYNEQFF
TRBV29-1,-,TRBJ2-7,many,TGCAGCGTTGTACTTAATAGCGGAAATTCCTACGAGCAGTACTTC,CSVVLNSGNSYEQYF
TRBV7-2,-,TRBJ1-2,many,TGTGCCAGCAGCTTAGAATTCCGGGATGGCTACACCTTC,CASSLEFRDGYTF
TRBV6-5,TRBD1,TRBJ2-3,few,TGTGCCAGCAGTTACGGGGGACAGGGGGCAACAGATACGCAGTATTTT,CASSYGGQGATDTQYF
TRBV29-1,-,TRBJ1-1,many,TGCAGCGTTAAGAACCTAGGGGAGGCGGGCACTGAAGCTTTCTTT,CSVKNLGEAGTEAFF
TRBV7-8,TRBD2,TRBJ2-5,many,TGTGCCAGCAGCCCGGGAGGGACTCCACAGTACTTC,CASSPGGTPQYF
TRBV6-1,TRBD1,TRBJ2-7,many,TGTGCCAGCAGTTTCCGACAGGGGGCCTACGAGCAGTACTTC,CASSFRQGAYEQYF
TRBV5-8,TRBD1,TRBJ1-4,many,TGTGCCAGCAGCCAGACAGGGCGAACGGCTAATGAAAAACTGTTTTTT,CASSQTGRTANEKLFF
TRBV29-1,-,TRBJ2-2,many,TGCAGCGTTGCAGAAGGACAACCGCAGTTGGGGGAGCTGTTTTTT,CSVAEGQPQLGELFF
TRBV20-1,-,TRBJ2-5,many,TGCAGTGCTAGGAGTGGGGACTCGCAAGAGACCCAGTACTTC,CSARSGDSQETQYF
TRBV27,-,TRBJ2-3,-,TGTGCCAGCAGTTTACTCGGGGCCCGCACAGATACGCAGTATTTT,CASSLLGARTDTQYF
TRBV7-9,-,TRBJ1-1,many,TGTGCCAGCAGCTCCCGGGCCGGTAACACTGAAGCTTTCTTT,CASSSRAGNTEAFF
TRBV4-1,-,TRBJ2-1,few,TGCGCCAGCAGCCTCCTAGGACTCAAAAATGAGCAGTTCTTC,CASSLLGLKNEQFF
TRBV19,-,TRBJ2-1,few,TGTGCCAGTAGTTTAACCGGGCCTTACAATGAGCAGTTCTTC,CASSLTGPYNEQFF
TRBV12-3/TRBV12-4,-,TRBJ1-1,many,TGTGCCAGCAGTACCCCAGTCGCGACTGAAGCTTTCTTT,CASSTPVATEAFF
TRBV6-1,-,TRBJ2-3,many,TGTGCCAGCAGCCTGGAAGGACTTCCTAGTCCGGATACGCAGTATTTT,CASSLEGLPSPDTQYF
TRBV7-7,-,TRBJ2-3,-,TGTGCTAGCGGGACAGGCCTTGTGGATACGCAGTATTTT,CASGTGLVDTQYF
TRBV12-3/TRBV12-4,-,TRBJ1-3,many,TGTGCCAGCAATTTCGGAGGTGGGCCTGCGAGTAGGAGCTCTGGAAACACCATATATTTT,CASNFGGGPASRSSGNTIYF